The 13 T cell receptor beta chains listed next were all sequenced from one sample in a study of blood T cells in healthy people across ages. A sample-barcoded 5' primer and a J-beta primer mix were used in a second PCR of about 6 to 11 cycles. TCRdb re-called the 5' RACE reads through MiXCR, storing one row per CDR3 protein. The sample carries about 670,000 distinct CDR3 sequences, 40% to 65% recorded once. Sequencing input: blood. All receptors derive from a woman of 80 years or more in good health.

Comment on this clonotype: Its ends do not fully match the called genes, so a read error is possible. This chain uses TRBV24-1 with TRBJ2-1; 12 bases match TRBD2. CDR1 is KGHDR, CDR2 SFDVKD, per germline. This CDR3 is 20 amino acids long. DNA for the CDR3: TGTGCAACCAGTGATTTGACTAGCGGGGGACCTGGATCGAATTACAATGAGCAGTTCTTC. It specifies CATSDLTSGGPGSNYNEQFF.

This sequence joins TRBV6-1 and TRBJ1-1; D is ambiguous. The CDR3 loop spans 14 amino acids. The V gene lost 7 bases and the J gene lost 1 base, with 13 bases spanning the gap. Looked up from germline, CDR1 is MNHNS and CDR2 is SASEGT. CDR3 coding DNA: TGTGCCAGCAAGGCGGGCCCGGGGAACACTGAAGCTTTCTTT. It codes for CASKAGPGNTEAFF.

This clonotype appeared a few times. The CDR3 DNA reads as TGCGCCAGCAACCCCGGGGGTGAGAATGAGCAGTTCTTC. Residues: CASNPGGENEQFF. This chain connects TRBV5-1 to TRBJ2-1; a possible D gene is TRBD2 (6 bases). Deletions cut 6 bases from V and 7 bases from J, with 14 bases between. Germline V gene data show CDR1 as SGHRS and CDR2 as YFSETQ. The CDR3 is 13 amino acids.

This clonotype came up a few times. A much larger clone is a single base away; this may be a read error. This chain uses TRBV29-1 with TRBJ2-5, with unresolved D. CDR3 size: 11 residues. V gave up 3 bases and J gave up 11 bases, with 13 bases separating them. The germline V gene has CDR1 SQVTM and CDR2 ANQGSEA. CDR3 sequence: CSVELVNEQYF. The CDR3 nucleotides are TGCAGCGTTGAGCTGGTTAATGAGCAGTACTTC.

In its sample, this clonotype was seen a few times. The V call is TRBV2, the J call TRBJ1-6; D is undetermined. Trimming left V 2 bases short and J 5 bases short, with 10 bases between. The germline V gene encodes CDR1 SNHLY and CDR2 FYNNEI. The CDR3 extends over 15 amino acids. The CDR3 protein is CASSELGNNNSPLHF. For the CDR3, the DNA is TGTGCCAGCAGTGAATTGGGCAACAATAATTCACCCCTCCACTTT. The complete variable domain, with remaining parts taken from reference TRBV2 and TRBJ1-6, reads EPEVTQTPSHQVTQMGQEVILRCVPISNHLYFYWYRQILGQKVEFLVSFYNNEISEKSEIFDDQFSVERPDGSNFTLKIRSTKLEDSAMYFCASSELGNNNSPLHFGNGTRLTVT.

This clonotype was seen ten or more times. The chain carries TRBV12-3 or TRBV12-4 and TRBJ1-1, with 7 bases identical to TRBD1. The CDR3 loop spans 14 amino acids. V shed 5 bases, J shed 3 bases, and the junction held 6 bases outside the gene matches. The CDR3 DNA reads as TGTGCCAGCAGTGCAAACAGGGGCCACACTGAAGCTTTCTTT. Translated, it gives CASSANRGHTEAFF.

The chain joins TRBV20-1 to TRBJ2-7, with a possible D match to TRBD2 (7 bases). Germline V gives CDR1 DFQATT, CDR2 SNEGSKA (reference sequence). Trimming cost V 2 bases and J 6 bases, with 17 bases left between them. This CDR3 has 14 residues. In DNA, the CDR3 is TGCAGTGCTAGATCCCAGCGTGGGGGGGCCGAGCAGTACTTC. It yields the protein CSARSQRGGAEQYF.

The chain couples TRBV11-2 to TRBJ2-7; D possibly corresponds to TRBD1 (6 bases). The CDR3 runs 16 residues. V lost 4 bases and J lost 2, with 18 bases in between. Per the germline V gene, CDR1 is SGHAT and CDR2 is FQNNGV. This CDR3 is CASSSTKQGSPYEQYF. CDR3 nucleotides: TGTGCCAGCAGCTCGACAAAACAGGGAAGTCCCTACGAGCAGTACTTC. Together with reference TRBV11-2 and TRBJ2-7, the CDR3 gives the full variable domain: EAGVAQSPRYKIIEKRQSVAFWCNPISGHATLYWYQQILGQGPKLLIQFQNNGVVDDSQLPKDRFSAERLKGVDSTLKIQPAKLEDSAVYLCASSSTKQGSPYEQYFGPGTRLTVT.

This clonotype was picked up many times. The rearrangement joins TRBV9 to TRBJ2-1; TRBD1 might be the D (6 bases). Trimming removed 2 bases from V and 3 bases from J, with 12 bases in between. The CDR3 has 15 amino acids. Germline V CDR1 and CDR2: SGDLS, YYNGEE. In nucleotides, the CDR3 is TGTGCCAGCAGCGTCCGGGACACTTACTACAATGAGCAGTTCTTC. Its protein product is CASSVRDTYYNEQFF.

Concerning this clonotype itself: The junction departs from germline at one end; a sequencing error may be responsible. DNA for the CDR3: TGTGCCAGCAGTCGACCCCAAGGGACCCAGTACTTC. This sequence encodes CASSRPQGTQYF. This chain connects TRBV7-2 to TRBJ2-5; D is unresolved. This CDR3 spans 12 amino acids. Germline V gene sequence: CDR1 SGHTA, CDR2 FQGNSA. Full variable domain (remainder filled in from reference TRBV7-2 and TRBJ2-5): GAGVSQSPSNKVTEKGKDVELRCDPISGHTALYWYRQSLGQGLEFLIYFQGNSAPDKSGLPSDRFSAERTGGSVSTLTIQRTQQEDSAVYLCASSRPQGTQYFGPGTRLLVL.

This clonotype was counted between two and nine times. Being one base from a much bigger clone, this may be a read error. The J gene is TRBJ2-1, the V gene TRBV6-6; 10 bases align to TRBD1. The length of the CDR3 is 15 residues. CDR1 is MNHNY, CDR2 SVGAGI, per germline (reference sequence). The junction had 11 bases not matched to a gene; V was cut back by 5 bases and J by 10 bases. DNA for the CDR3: TGTGCCAGCAGTACCGGACAGGGGGTTTCCTACGAGCAGTTCTTC. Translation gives CASSTGQGVSYEQFF.

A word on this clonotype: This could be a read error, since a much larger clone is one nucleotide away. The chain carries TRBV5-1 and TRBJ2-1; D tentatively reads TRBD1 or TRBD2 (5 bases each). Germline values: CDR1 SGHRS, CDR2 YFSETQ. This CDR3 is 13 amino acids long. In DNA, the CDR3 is TGCACCAGCAGCCCCCAGGGAGTCCAAACCCCGTTCTTC. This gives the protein CTSSPQGVQTPFF.

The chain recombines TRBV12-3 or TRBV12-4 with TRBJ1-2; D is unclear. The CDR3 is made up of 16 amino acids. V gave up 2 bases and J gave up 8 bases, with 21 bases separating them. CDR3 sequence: CASSLRIGSRGGGYTF. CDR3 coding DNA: TGTGCCAGCAGTTTAAGAATCGGGTCCAGAGGAGGAGGCTACACCTTC.